A single sample gave rise to the 30 T cell receptor beta chains below, sequenced in a study of blood T cell repertoires in COVID-19. The protocol was immunoSEQ multiplex PCR, while the TCRdb copy is restricted to in-frame clones and leaves out a portion. The sample holds hundreds of thousands of clones, around 88% seen once. Sequencing used peripheral blood. The receptors were gathered from a woman aged 25-40 years with COVID-19, enrolled during active disease.

The gene calls are TRBV10-3 and TRBJ1-5, with unresolved D. V lost 2 bases and J 2 bases, leaving 7 bases between the germline ends. The CDR3 loop spans 14 amino acids. Per germline, CDR1 ENHRY and CDR2 SYGVKD. CDR3 region: CAISEAAGNQPQHF. The CDR3 bases are TGTGCCATCAGTGAGGCGGCGGGCAATCAGCCCCAGCATTTT.

The chain is built from TRBV3-1 (or the pseudogene TRBV3-2) and TRBJ1-2, with a weak D call TRBD1 (5 bases). From germline, CDR1 is LGHDT and CDR2 YNNKEL (reference sequence). V lost 7 bases and J 8 bases, leaving 20 bases between the germline ends. The length of the CDR3 is 14 residues. The CDR3 is CASTGLSLRGGYTF. CDR3 DNA sequence: TGTGCCAGCACCGGTTTAAGCCTAAGGGGCGGCTACACCTTC.

The chain recombines TRBV28 with TRBJ2-2; weak D call: TRBD1 (6 bases). V dropped 4 bases and J dropped 0 bases, with 6 bases sitting between them. CDR3 size: 14 residues. Germline assignment: CDR1 MDHEN and CDR2 SYDVKM. CDR3 loop: CASSWTANTGELFF. CDR3 in DNA: TGTGCCAGCAGTTGGACAGCGAACACCGGGGAGCTGTTTTTT.

The chain recombines TRBV27 with TRBJ1-5; 7 bases agree with TRBD1. V shed 4 bases and J 0 bases; nucleotides not matched to a gene: 6. Germline-derived CDR1 and CDR2 are MNHEY and SMNVEV (reference sequence). The CDR3 spans 16 residues. The CDR3 reads CASSSGTEHSNQPQHF. The CDR3 nucleotides are TGTGCCAGCAGTTCCGGGACAGAACATAGCAATCAGCCCCAGCATTTT.

The V gene is TRBV2, the J gene TRBJ1-2; D is possibly TRBD1 (5 bases). CDR1 and CDR2 from the germline V gene are SNHLY and FYNNEI. The length of the CDR3 is 17 residues. The ends were cut back, 2 bases at V and 0 bases at J, with 16 bases in the middle. The CDR3 DNA reads as TGTGCCAGCAGTGAACAGGGAGGTTTCGCGACTAACTATGGCTACACCTTC. Translation: CASSEQGGFATNYGYTF.

V and J are TRBV18 and TRBJ2-2; D might be TRBD2 (7 bases). Germline CDR1 is KGHSH and CDR2 is LQKENI. Trimming pared 3 bases from V and 0 bases from J, leaving 14 bases between. The CDR3 spans 17 residues. In nucleotides, the CDR3 is TGTGCCAGCTCACCGCTGGGGGCGGGGGCGAACACCGGGGAGCTGTTTTTT. Its protein is CASSPLGAGANTGELFF. Supplemented by reference TRBV18 and TRBJ2-2, the full variable domain reads NAGVMQNPRHLVRRRGQEARLRCSPMKGHSHVYWYRQLPEEGLKFMVYLQKENIIDESGMPKERFSAEFPKEGPSILRIQQVVRGDSAAYFCASSPLGAGANTGELFFGEGSRLTVL.

The chain combines TRBV28 with TRBJ2-1, with 7 bases fitting TRBD2. The CDR3 is 14 residues long. Per the germline V gene, CDR1 is MDHEN and CDR2 is SYDVKM. The ends lost 6 bases at V and 10 bases at J; junction bases unmatched: 12. DNA of the CDR3: TGTGCCAGCAGCCCGCCGGGACTATATCGGGAGCAGTTCTTC. Residues: CASSPPGLYREQFF.

This CDR3 reads CASSETVMNTEAFF. CDR3 DNA sequence: TGTGCCAGCAGTGAAACAGTCATGAACACTGAAGCTTTCTTT. The rearrangement links TRBV2 to TRBJ1-1; D remains ambiguous. The germline V and J ends were trimmed by 2 bases and 0 bases, with 7 bases remaining between them. Germline V gene sequence: CDR1 SNHLY, CDR2 FYNNEI. The CDR3 is 14 amino acids.

The chain links TRBV4-3 to TRBJ2-1, with D perhaps matching TRBD1 (5 bases). The CDR3 runs to 13 residues. Germline CDR1 is LGHNA and CDR2 is YSLEER. The ends were cut back, 5 bases at V and 10 bases at J, with 15 bases in the middle. CDR3 nucleotides: TGCGCCAGCAGCGGTGGCTTCCACAGGGAGCAGTTCTTC. Translating it yields CASSGGFHREQFF.

The rearrangement joins TRBV28 to TRBJ1-4; 8 bases are shared with TRBD1. This CDR3 is 15 amino acids long. V dropped 2 bases and J dropped 7; count of bases not matched to a gene: 6. Germline values: CDR1 MDHEN, CDR2 SYDVKM. Here the CDR3 reads CASSLLGQGGEKLFF. CDR3 sequence (DNA): TGTGCCAGCAGTTTACTAGGACAGGGTGGTGAAAAACTGTTTTTT.

The chain couples TRBV6-4 to TRBJ1-1; tentative D call: TRBD1 (5 bases). V lost 3 bases and J 2 bases, leaving 7 bases between the germline ends. In germline, CDR1 is MRHNA, CDR2 SNTAGT. This CDR3 region has 13 residues. CDR3 loop: CASSEQVNTEAFF. The CDR3 region has the DNA TGTGCCAGCAGTGAACAGGTTAACACTGAAGCTTTCTTT.

The chain uses TRBV27 and TRBJ2-3; 9 positions match TRBD1. Germline V gene data show CDR1 as MNHEY and CDR2 as SMNVEV (reference sequence). This CDR3 is 16 amino acids long. Trimming removed 5 bases from V and 4 bases from J; junction bases left unmatched: 10. This CDR3 is CASSIYGTGNSDTQYF. The CDR3 nucleotides read TGTGCCAGCAGTATATACGGGACAGGGAATTCAGATACGCAGTATTTT.

This clone was seen a handful of times. The chain employs TRBV25-1 and TRBJ2-5; 7 bases are a match to TRBD1. From germline, CDR1 is MGHDK and CDR2 SYGVNS. Trimming at V came to 7 bases and at J to 5 bases, leaving 4 bases not matched to a gene. This CDR3 comprises 12 residues. CDR3 coding DNA: TGTGCCAGCAACACAGGGGCTGAGACCCAGTACTTC. Its translation: CASNTGAETQYF.

The CDR3 bases are TGCGCCAGCAGCCAAAGGGCAGGGTATGGCTACACCTTC. Protein sequence: CASSQRAGYGYTF. The chain uses TRBV4-1 and TRBJ1-2, with D perhaps TRBD1 (5 bases). Germline lookup yields CDR1 MGHRA and CDR2 YSYEKL. The length of the CDR3 is 13 residues. V was pared by 2 bases and J by 5 bases, with 9 bases between.

J is TRBJ1-1 and V is TRBV29-1; no clear D. V was shortened by 0 bases and J by 1 base, with 6 bases between the two germline ends. CDR1 is SQVTM, CDR2 ANQGSEA, per germline. The CDR3 totals 13 residues. CDR3 residues: CSVEETPNTEAFF. The CDR3 bases are TGCAGCGTTGAAGAAACACCGAACACTGAAGCTTTCTTT.

The chain couples TRBV6-5 to TRBJ1-2; 12 bases are shared with TRBD1. The V and J ends lost 6 bases and 6 bases, in that order; junction bases with no gene match: 8. The V gene's germline CDR1 is MNHEY and CDR2 SVGAGI. The CDR3 has 15 amino acids. The CDR3 DNA reads TGTGCCAGCAGACAAGGGACAGGGGGCGCGAATGGCTACACCTTC. It translates to CASRQGTGGANGYTF.

The V and J genes are TRBV7-8 and TRBJ1-2, with a tentative D call TRBD1 (6 bases). The CDR3 length is 12 residues. Trimming cost V 5 bases and J 8 bases, with 12 bases left between them. Germline values: CDR1 SGHVS, CDR2 FQNEAQ. The CDR3 sequence: CASSPGQTGYTF. The CDR3 DNA sequence: TGTGCCAGCAGCCCCGGACAGACAGGCTACACCTTC.

The J gene is TRBJ1-4, the V gene TRBV27; no firm D call. Germline V gene data show CDR1 as MNHEY and CDR2 as SMNVEV (reference sequence). Trimming stripped 6 bases from V and 7 bases from J, with 15 bases between. The CDR3 covers 14 residues. The chain's CDR3 is CASSPSLPSEKLFF. In nucleotides, the CDR3 is TGTGCCAGCAGCCCCTCCCTCCCTAGTGAAAAACTGTTTTTT. Looking up the rest from reference TRBV27 and TRBJ1-4 gives the full variable domain: EAQVTQNPRYLITVTGKKLTVTCSQNMNHEYMSWYRQDPGLGLRQIYYSMNVEVTDKGDVPEGYKVSRKEKRNFPLILESPSPNQTSLYFCASSPSLPSEKLFFGSGTQLSVL.

In the case of this clone: At one of its ends the junction is not consistent with the germline gene, which may arise from a read error. The chain has TRBV15 and TRBJ1-2; D remains ambiguous. This CDR3 is 16 amino acids long. Germline V lookup: CDR1 LNHNV, CDR2 YYDKDF (reference sequence). The CDR3: CATSRDPSATSRSRSF. As DNA, the CDR3 is TGTGCCACCAGCAGAGATCCGTCCGCAACATCACGCTCTAGGTCCTTC.

The V gene is TRBV28, the J gene TRBJ1-1; no firm D call. This CDR3 is 15 amino acids long. Looked up from germline, CDR1 is MDHEN and CDR2 is SYDVKM. V was pared by 3 bases and J by 4 bases, with 15 bases between. The CDR3 DNA reads TGTGCCAGCAGTTTCCTCCCCCGGTCGGGCACTGAAGCTTTCTTT. This translates into CASSFLPRSGTEAFF. Full variable domain (outside the CDR3, taken from reference TRBV28 and TRBJ1-1): DVKVTQSSRYLVKRTGEKVFLECVQDMDHENMFWYRQDPGLGLRLIYFSYDVKMKEKGDIPEGYSVSREKKERFSLILESASTNQTSMYLCASSFLPRSGTEAFFGQGTRLTVV.

This sequence joins TRBV24-1 and TRBJ2-5; 9 bases are a match to TRBD1. CDR1 and CDR2 from the germline V gene are KGHDR and SFDVKD. The CDR3 is 16 residues long. J was trimmed by 3 bases and V by 3 bases; bases with no gene match: 7. The CDR3 sequence is CATSDATGTGKETQYF. The CDR3 nucleotides read TGTGCCACCAGTGATGCTACCGGGACAGGGAAAGAGACCCAGTACTTC.

The chain has TRBV2 and TRBJ1-5; D unclear. The CDR3 is 14 amino acids. V was clipped by 7 bases and J by 0 bases, with 10 bases between them. CDR1 is SNHLY, CDR2 FYNNEI, per germline. The CDR3 bases are TGTGCCAGCACGTTAGGAGATAGCAATCAGCCCCAGCATTTT. It translates to CASTLGDSNQPQHF. The full variable domain, in which reference TRBV2 and TRBJ1-5 provide the parts outside the CDR3, is EPEVTQTPSHQVTQMGQEVILRCVPISNHLYFYWYRQILGQKVEFLVSFYNNEISEKSEIFDDQFSVERPDGSNFTLKIRSTKLEDSAMYFCASTLGDSNQPQHFGDGTRLSIL.

The V call is TRBV2, the J call TRBJ1-1, with TRBD1 matching over 8 bases. Per germline, CDR1 SNHLY and CDR2 FYNNEI. The CDR3 extends over 13 amino acids. With 6 bases clipped from V and 4 bases from J, the junction kept 4 bases outside the gene matches. CDR3 sequence (DNA): TGTGCCAGCAGGGACAGGGCTGCCACTGAAGCTTTCTTT. This gives the protein CASRDRAATEAFF.

The chain has TRBV15 and TRBJ2-3; 10 bases are shared with TRBD1. Germline V CDR1 and CDR2: LNHNV, YYDKDF (reference sequence). The J segment lost 1 base and the V segment lost 3 bases, leaving 1 base of the junction unmatched. The CDR3 has 15 amino acids. CDR3 DNA sequence: TGTGCCACCAGCAGTGGGACAGGGGGCACAGATACGCAGTATTTT. Protein: CATSSGTGGTDTQYF.

The chain uses TRBV6-2 or TRBV6-3 and TRBJ1-5; 7 nucleotides match TRBD1. The length of the CDR3 is 16 residues. V shed 0 bases, J shed 3 bases, and the junction held 5 bases outside the gene matches. Germline values: CDR1 MNHEY, CDR2 SVGEGT. The CDR3 sequence is CASSYSETGLNQPQHF. CDR3 DNA sequence: TGTGCCAGCAGTTACTCGGAGACAGGGCTCAATCAGCCCCAGCATTTT.

The genes are TRBV28 and TRBJ2-7, with 7 bases lining up with TRBD2. J lost 5 bases, V lost 5 bases, and 12 bases had no gene match. Germline CDR1 is MDHEN and CDR2 is SYDVKM. The CDR3 contains 15 residues. The CDR3 region is CASSGGGVGEDEQYF. The CDR3 region has the DNA TGTGCCAGCAGTGGGGGAGGGGTCGGGGAGGACGAGCAGTACTTC.

The chain joins TRBV6-5 to TRBJ2-1; TRBD2 agrees at 13 bases. J was trimmed by 10 bases and V by 0 bases; bases with no gene match: 0. CDR3 size: 14 residues. Germline V lookup: CDR1 MNHEY, CDR2 SVGAGI. The CDR3, as DNA: TGTGCCAGCAGTTACTCGACTAGCGGGGGGGAGCAGTTCTTC. Its translation: CASSYSTSGGEQFF.

The CDR3 region has the DNA TGTGCCGTCCGTCCGAGGGTCCAGTACAATGAGCAGTTCTTC. Residues: CAVRPRVQYNEQFF. The chain links TRBV19 to TRBJ2-1, with a weak D call TRBD2 (5 bases). Trimming cost V 11 bases and J 4 bases, with 18 bases left between them. Germline CDR1 is LNHDA and CDR2 is SQIVND (reference sequence). This CDR3 has 14 residues.

The CDR3 region has the DNA TGTGCCTGGGGGAGCGGGAGCTCCTACAATGAGCAGTTCTTC. This codes for CAWGSGSSYNEQFF. This chain joins TRBV30 and TRBJ2-1; 8 bases map to TRBD2. The CDR3 sequence is 14 residues long. CDR1 GTSNPN and CDR2 SVGIG come from the germline V gene (reference sequence). J lost 0 bases, V lost 5 bases, and 3 bases had no gene match.

The chain recombines TRBV7-9 with TRBJ2-5; the D gene is possibly TRBD1 (6 bases). CDR1 and CDR2 from the germline V gene are SEHNR and FQNEAQ (reference sequence). The CDR3 covers 15 residues. V shed 4 bases and J shed 3 bases, with 15 bases lying between them. In DNA form, the CDR3 reads TGTGCCAGCAGCTCCCTACAGGGAAGGAAAGAGACCCAGTACTTC. Translating it yields CASSSLQGRKETQYF.